The TCR beta chain under discussion was sequenced for a study of blood T cell repertoires in COVID-19. On the study more broadly: PBMCs, B-cell-depleted T cells, or T cells were the source of the cDNA or gDNA that made up the material.

Germline CDR1 and CDR2: MGHRA and YSYEKL. V gave up 4 bases and J gave up 5 bases, with 8 bases separating them. This CDR3 is built from 13 residues. Sequenced by immunoSEQ multiplex PCR; TCRdb stores in-frame clones only, minus some. In the table there are about 200,000 clones, approximately 88% of which are singletons. This clonotype was sampled from a man between 35 and 55 years old with acute or convalescent COVID-19. The chain recombines TRBV4-1 with TRBJ1-4; D gene ambiguous. Material for sequencing was peripheral blood. The CDR3 is CASSRRVNEKLFF. As DNA, the CDR3 is TGCGCCAGCAGCCGCCGGGTGAATGAAAAACTGTTTTTT.